The 19 T cell receptor beta chains presented below share a single source sample, sequenced in a study of blood T cell repertoires in COVID-19. The assay was immunoSEQ multiplex PCR, and TCRdb's table has in-frame clones only and misses some. Of about 180,000 clones listed, around 85% are singletons. Sequenced: peripheral blood. These receptors all stem from a man between 60 and 75 years old with acute or convalescent COVID-19.

V and J are TRBV24-1 and TRBJ2-2, with 11 bases that match TRBD2. The ends lost 1 base at V and 6 bases at J; junction bases unmatched: 9. The CDR3 covers 18 residues. Germline V gene lookup returns CDR1 KGHDR and CDR2 SFDVKD. The DNA for the CDR3 is TGTGCCACCAGTGATTTTCCTAGCGGGAGGAGCAGATCCGGGGAGCTGTTTTTT. Translating it yields CATSDFPSGRSRSGELFF.

The CDR3 loop is CASSANRGGEYEQYF. As DNA, the CDR3 is TGTGCCAGCAGTGCTAACAGGGGTGGAGAATACGAGCAGTACTTC. V gene TRBV2 combines with J gene TRBJ2-7, with 7 bases matching TRBD1. V was clipped by 4 bases and J by 4 bases; unmatched bases: 10. The CDR3 sequence is 15 residues long. Germline V CDR1 and CDR2: SNHLY, FYNNEI.

V usage is TRBV9 and J usage is TRBJ1-1; tentatively, D is TRBD1 (5 bases). Germline CDR1 SGDLS, CDR2 YYNGEE. This CDR3 is 14 amino acids long. The ends were cut back, 0 bases at V and 3 bases at J, with 9 bases in the middle. The CDR3 is CASSVVRGDTEAFF. As DNA, the CDR3 is TGTGCCAGCAGCGTAGTCCGGGGGGACACTGAAGCTTTCTTT.

This chain joins TRBV20-1 and TRBJ2-3, with D tentatively TRBD1 (5 bases). CDR3 length: 15 residues. V dropped 3 bases and J dropped 0 bases, with 13 bases sitting between them. Germline V gene data show CDR1 as DFQATT and CDR2 as SNEGSKA (reference sequence). Here the CDR3 DNA reads TGCAGTGCTAGTCGTGGTCAGGGAAGCACAGATACGCAGTATTTT. As protein: CSASRGQGSTDTQYF.

CDR3 bases: TGTGCCAGCAGTGTGGACGGGAGAGGGACCGGGGAGCTGTTTTTT. As protein: CASSVDGRGTGELFF. The rearrangement links TRBV2 to TRBJ2-2; D is possibly TRBD2 (6 bases). V gave up 4 bases and J gave up 5 bases, with 14 bases separating them. The CDR3 contains 15 residues. Germline CDR1 reads SNHLY; CDR2 reads FYNNEI.

This chain links TRBV7-9 with TRBJ2-5, with 8 bases that match TRBD2. This CDR3 is built from 15 residues. V shed 5 bases and J 4 bases; nucleotides not matched to a gene: 9. Germline values: CDR1 SEHNR, CDR2 FQNEAQ (reference sequence). The CDR3 loop reads CASSPPGAGAETQYF. The CDR3 nucleotides are TGTGCCAGCAGCCCGCCGGGAGCGGGAGCAGAGACCCAGTACTTC.

CDR3 amino acids: CASSPYRDGNTGELFF. The CDR3 nucleotides read TGTGCCAGCTCACCTTACAGGGACGGGAACACCGGGGAGCTGTTTTTT. This chain connects TRBV18 to TRBJ2-2; a possible D gene is TRBD1 (6 bases). The CDR3 sequence is 16 residues long. The V and J ends lost 3 bases and 1 base respectively, with 12 bases between them. CDR1 KGHSH and CDR2 LQKENI come from the germline V gene.

This clone was detected only once. This rearrangement joins TRBV4-2 to TRBJ2-2, with TRBD2 matching over 8 bases. Germline lookup yields CDR1 LGHNA and CDR2 YNFKEQ. This CDR3 has 15 amino acids. The ends lost 10 bases at V and 7 bases at J; junction bases unmatched: 14. The CDR3 here is CATSSGAGDIGELFF. The CDR3 DNA reads as TGTGCCACATCTTCAGGAGCGGGAGATATCGGGGAGCTGTTTTTT.

This chain joins TRBV7-2 and TRBJ2-7; D perhaps matches TRBD2 (6 bases). This CDR3 is 13 amino acids long. The V gene's germline CDR1 is SGHTA and CDR2 FQGNSA. V was clipped by 3 bases and J by 6 bases, with 12 bases between them. The CDR3 nucleotides read TGTGCCAGCAGCTTCTCGCGGGACCGCGAGCAGTACTTC. This encodes CASSFSRDREQYF.

J is TRBJ2-3 and V is TRBV5-5, with 9 bases lining up with TRBD2. The V gene end was trimmed by 0 bases and the J gene end by 3 bases; junction bases not matched to a gene: 8. Germline V gene lookup returns CDR1 SGHKS and CDR2 YYEKEE (reference sequence). There are 17 residues in the CDR3. CDR3 protein: CASSLVPAGGTTDTQYF. The CDR3 region has the DNA TGTGCCAGCAGCTTGGTACCAGCGGGAGGAACAACAGATACGCAGTATTTT.

The chain uses TRBV12-3 or TRBV12-4 and TRBJ2-3; unclear D gene. V was pared by 9 bases and J by 1 base, with 5 bases between. The CDR3 is 11 residues long. The CDR3 DNA reads TGTGCCAGTGGGCGCACAGATACGCAGTATTTT. Residues: CASGRTDTQYF.

The rearrangement links TRBV5-1 to TRBJ2-5, with 7 nucleotides matching TRBD2. The V and J ends lost 4 bases and 1 base, in that order; junction bases with no gene match: 10. There are 16 residues in the CDR3. CDR1 and CDR2 (germline): SGHRS, YFSETQ. The CDR3 here is CASSPGGGNAQETQYF. CDR3 sequence (DNA): TGCGCCAGCAGCCCGGGAGGCGGGAACGCCCAAGAGACCCAGTACTTC.

This chain links TRBV21-1 with TRBJ2-7; the listed D gene, TRBD1, was not tested against the DNA. TRBV21-1 is flagged as a pseudogene. The CDR3 has 15 residues. The CDR3 is CASSKLGQGAHEQYF. The CDR3 region has the DNA TGTGCCAGCAGCAAATTAGGTCAGGGGGCCCACGAGCAGTACTTC.

CDR3 sequence reads: CASSLFREVMGYEQYF. Here the CDR3 DNA reads TGTGCCAGCAGCTTATTTCGGGAAGTTATGGGATACGAGCAGTACTTC. The chain recombines TRBV7-9 with TRBJ2-7; tentatively, D is TRBD2 (5 bases). This CDR3 spans 16 amino acids. Between the trimmed V and J ends, which lost 2 bases and 4 bases, there was a span of 18 bases. The germline CDR1 and CDR2 sequences are SEHNR and FQNEAQ (reference sequence).

This clone was recorded once. The chain links TRBV6-4 to TRBJ2-1, with 10 positions matching TRBD1. The V gene end was trimmed by 6 bases and the J gene end by 4 bases; junction bases not matched to a gene: 9. The germline V gene has CDR1 MRHNA and CDR2 SNTAGT. This CDR3 region has 16 residues. This CDR3 reads CASRPPDRGSYNEQFF. For the CDR3, the DNA is TGTGCCAGCAGGCCCCCGGACAGGGGGTCATACAATGAGCAGTTCTTC.

The V gene is TRBV13, the J gene TRBJ2-5; TRBD1 matches 7 bases. The CDR3 sequence is 13 residues long. Per germline, CDR1 PRHDT and CDR2 FYEKMQ (reference sequence). V shed 1 base, J shed 7 bases, and the junction held 3 bases outside the gene matches. As DNA, the CDR3 is TGTGCCAGCAGCTTAGACAGGGGATCGACCCAGTACTTC. Amino acid sequence: CASSLDRGSTQYF. Filled out from reference TRBV13 and TRBJ2-5, the complete variable domain reads AAGVIQSPRHLIKEKRETATLKCYPIPRHDTVYWYQQGPGQDPQFLISFYEKMQSDKGSIPDRFSAQQFSDYHSELNMSSLELGDSALYFCASSLDRGSTQYFGPGTRLLVL.

This chain links TRBV5-5 with TRBJ2-6; D possibly corresponds to TRBD1 (5 bases). This CDR3 contains 16 residues. Germline values: CDR1 SGHKS, CDR2 YYEKEE (reference sequence). Trimming removed 0 bases at V and 0 bases at J, with 7 bases between. The CDR3 loop reads CASSLVGASGANVLTF. The DNA of the CDR3 is TGTGCCAGCAGCTTGGTAGGGGCCTCTGGGGCCAACGTCCTGACTTTC.

For this clone: Other nucleotide sequences in the sample specify the same CDR3. V is TRBV5-5 and J is TRBJ1-2; weak D call: TRBD1 (6 bases). Germline V CDR1 and CDR2: SGHKS, YYEKEE (reference sequence). The CDR3 is 14 residues long. V was pared by 0 bases and J by 0 bases, with 6 bases between. The DNA for the CDR3 is TGTGCCAGCAGCTTGGGACAGGCTAACTATGGCTACACCTTC. Translation: CASSLGQANYGYTF. Using reference TRBV5-5 and TRBJ1-2 for the parts outside the CDR3, the full variable domain is DAGVTQSPTHLIKTRGQQVTLRCSPISGHKSVSWYQQVLGQGPQFIFQYYEKEERGRGNFPDRFSARQFPNYSSELNVNALLLGDSALYLCASSLGQANYGYTFGSGTRLTVV.

The chain employs TRBV5-1 and TRBJ1-1; D might be TRBD1 (6 bases). CDR1 and CDR2 from the germline V gene are SGHRS and YFSETQ. This CDR3 has 14 amino acids. V was trimmed by 4 bases and J by 1 base, leaving 11 bases between them. CDR3 nucleotide sequence: TGCGCCAGCAGCAAGGACAGTACGAACACTGAAGCTTTCTTT. Translating gives CASSKDSTNTEAFF.